The 26 T cell receptor beta chains listed next were all sequenced from one sample in a study of blood T cell repertoires in COVID-19. Measured with immunoSEQ multiplex PCR; TCRdb has only the in-frame clones, and not every one. The data contain fewer than 500,000 clones, 88% of them singletons. The source material was PBMCs or T cells enriched from blood (not recorded which). These receptors originate from a woman younger than 45 with acute COVID-19.

Remarks on this clone: Its ends do not fully match the called genes, so a read error is possible. The J gene is TRBJ2-5, the V gene TRBV7-9; 7 bases are a match to TRBD1. Germline-derived CDR1 and CDR2 are SEHNR and FQNEAQ (reference sequence). The CDR3 covers 11 residues. The CDR3 DNA sequence: TGTGCCAGCAGCGAAAGGGACAGTGGGGACTTC. This encodes CASSERDSGDF.

V is TRBV11-2 and J is TRBJ1-5, with D perhaps TRBD1 (5 bases). V lost 4 bases to trimming and J lost 3 bases, with 7 bases between them. This CDR3 comprises 13 residues. Germline V CDR1 and CDR2: SGHAT, FQNNGV. DNA for the CDR3: TGTGCCAGCAGCTGGGGCGCCAATCAGCCCCAGCATTTT. Amino acids: CASSWGANQPQHF.

This clone showed up just a few times. The chain has TRBV5-1 and TRBJ1-4; unclear D gene. The V gene lost 4 bases and the J gene lost 8 bases, with 18 bases spanning the gap. Looked up from germline, CDR1 is SGHRS and CDR2 is YFSETQ. This CDR3 has 15 amino acids. CDR3 nucleotide sequence: TGCGCCAGCAGCATGGAGGCGGGGTTTCGCGAAAAACTGTTTTTT. Encoded protein: CASSMEAGFREKLFF.

The chain carries TRBV4-2 and TRBJ1-4, with D perhaps TRBD1 (6 bases). This CDR3 is 16 amino acids long. V shed 2 bases and J shed 8 bases, with 18 bases lying between them. Germline lookup yields CDR1 LGHNA and CDR2 YNFKEQ. The CDR3 spells CASSQSFPGATEKLFF. The CDR3 DNA sequence: TGTGCCAGCAGCCAAAGTTTCCCAGGGGCTACCGAAAAACTGTTTTTT.

The V gene is TRBV27, the J gene TRBJ1-2; TRBD1 matches 7 bases. Looked up from germline, CDR1 is MNHEY and CDR2 is SMNVEV (reference sequence). This CDR3 is built from 16 residues. V lost 2 bases to trimming and J lost 2 bases; unmatched junction nucleotides: 8. CDR3 DNA: TGTGCCAGCAGTTTAACCCAGGCAGGGGGAAACTATGGCTACACCTTC. Translating it yields CASSLTQAGGNYGYTF.

V gene TRBV25-1 combines with J gene TRBJ1-1; no clear D. CDR1 and CDR2 (germline): MGHDK, SYGVNS. CDR3 length: 13 amino acids. The germline V and J ends were trimmed by 3 bases and 1 base, with 6 bases remaining between them. Written as DNA, the CDR3 is TGTGCCAGCAGTGAGCAGGCGAACACTGAAGCTTTCTTT. Protein product: CASSEQANTEAFF.

The chain uses TRBV19 and TRBJ2-7; maybe TRBD1 (6 bases). CDR3 length equals 14 residues. Germline-derived CDR1 and CDR2 are LNHDA and SQIVND (reference sequence). V was pared by 3 bases and J by 4 bases, with 13 bases between. The CDR3 is CASSIAPDSYEQYF. As DNA, the CDR3 is TGTGCCAGTAGTATTGCCCCGGACAGTTACGAGCAGTACTTC.

The V gene is TRBV25-1, the J gene TRBJ1-1; no clear D. The CDR3 sequence is 12 residues long. V dropped 6 bases and J dropped 1 base, with 6 bases sitting between them. CDR1 is MGHDK and CDR2 is SYGVNS in the germline V gene. The CDR3 DNA sequence: TGTGCCAGCAGACAGTCGAACACTGAAGCTTTCTTT. Its translation is CASRQSNTEAFF.

The chain carries TRBV3-1 (or the pseudogene TRBV3-2) and TRBJ2-3; 14 nucleotides agree with TRBD2. Germline CDR1 reads LGHDT; CDR2 reads YNNKEL (reference sequence). The CDR3 covers 17 residues. V lost 2 bases and J lost 4; bases outside the gene matches: 5. The CDR3 DNA is TGTGCCAGCAGCCAACCGACTAGCGGGGGGGGATCAGATACGCAGTATTTT. This sequence encodes CASSQPTSGGGSDTQYF.

The rearrangement uses TRBV24-1 and TRBJ2-3; tentatively, D is TRBD1 (5 bases). V was cut by 3 bases and J by 12 bases, with 18 bases left in between. In germline, CDR1 is KGHDR, CDR2 SFDVKD. CDR3 size: 14 residues. CDR3 sequence reads: CATSDRYQGSKQYF. The CDR3 coding sequence is TGTGCCACCAGTGATCGCTACCAGGGTTCGAAACAGTATTTT.

V usage is TRBV5-8 and J usage is TRBJ1-2, with a weak D call TRBD1 (6 bases). CDR3 length: 18 amino acids. Germline V CDR1 and CDR2: SGHTS, YDEGEE. Trimming removed 0 bases from V and 4 bases from J, with 22 bases in between. Here the CDR3 DNA reads TGTGCCAGCAGCTTGGTTGAAGGACAGTTCGGGTTGGGCTATGGCTACACCTTC. Protein sequence: CASSLVEGQFGLGYGYTF.

This chain links TRBV5-1 with TRBJ1-4; weak D call: TRBD1 (5 bases). Germline CDR1 reads SGHRS; CDR2 reads YFSETQ. Trimming removed 0 bases at V and 8 bases at J, with 11 bases between. The CDR3 runs 14 residues. CDR3 in amino acids: CASSLGQGSEKLFF. The CDR3 DNA follows: TGCGCCAGCAGCTTGGGTCAGGGTTCCGAAAAACTGTTTTTT.

CDR3 DNA: TGTGCCAGCAGCCAGGTGCGGGCCAGCAGCTACGAGCAGTACTTC. It yields the protein CASSQVRASSYEQYF. The rearrangement joins TRBV6-2 or TRBV6-3 to TRBJ2-7, with D possibly TRBD2 on 5 matching bases. Trimming stripped 6 bases from V and 3 bases from J, with 18 bases between. The length of the CDR3 is 15 residues. Germline V gene data show CDR1 as MNHEY and CDR2 as SVGEGT.

V usage is TRBV18 and J usage is TRBJ1-5; TRBD1 matches 9 bases. J was trimmed by 2 bases and V by 3 bases; bases with no gene match: 5. The CDR3 has 16 amino acids. Germline V gives CDR1 KGHSH, CDR2 LQKENI. CDR3 sequence: CASSPSGDRGNQPQHF. CDR3 in DNA: TGTGCCAGCTCACCCTCCGGGGACAGGGGCAATCAGCCCCAGCATTTT. Using reference TRBV18 and TRBJ1-5 for the parts outside the CDR3, the full variable domain is NAGVMQNPRHLVRRRGQEARLRCSPMKGHSHVYWYRQLPEEGLKFMVYLQKENIIDESGMPKERFSAEFPKEGPSILRIQQVVRGDSAAYFCASSPSGDRGNQPQHFGDGTRLSIL.

The genes are TRBV9 and TRBJ1-6; the D is unclear. The CDR3 extends over 12 amino acids. V lost 3 bases and J 10 bases, leaving 8 bases between the germline ends. The germline gives CDR1 SGDLS, CDR2 YYNGEE. CDR3 loop: CASSAETSPLHF. CDR3 DNA sequence: TGTGCCAGCAGCGCCGAGACATCACCCCTCCACTTT.

This chain joins TRBV6-1 and TRBJ1-2; possibly TRBD1 for D (5 bases). V shed 1 base and J shed 7 bases, with 16 bases lying between them. The CDR3 runs 15 residues. Per the germline V gene, CDR1 is MNHNS and CDR2 is SASEGT. CDR3 in amino acids: CASSEGSLGLGGYTF. Here the CDR3 DNA reads TGTGCCAGCAGTGAAGGGTCTTTGGGGCTGGGTGGCTACACCTTC.

The sample holds one count of this clone. The chain employs TRBV19 and TRBJ1-5, with TRBD1 matching over 7 bases. The CDR3 totals 18 residues. With 0 bases clipped from V and 6 bases from J, the junction kept 14 bases outside the gene matches. The germline gives CDR1 LNHDA, CDR2 SQIVND (reference sequence). CDR3 in amino acids: CASSIESTGLNPGQPQHF. The DNA for the CDR3 is TGTGCCAGTAGTATAGAGTCGACAGGGTTGAACCCAGGTCAGCCCCAGCATTTT. Using reference TRBV19 and TRBJ1-5 for the parts outside the CDR3, the full variable domain is DGGITQSPKYLFRKEGQNVTLSCEQNLNHDAMYWYRQDPGQGLRLIYYSQIVNDFQKGDIAEGYSVSREKKESFPLTVTSAQKNPTAFYLCASSIESTGLNPGQPQHFGDGTRLSIL.

The chain joins TRBV2 to TRBJ1-1; TRBD1 agrees at 7 bases. There are 14 residues in the CDR3. The germline CDR1 and CDR2 sequences are SNHLY and FYNNEI. Trimming at V came to 5 bases and at J to 1 base, leaving 4 bases not matched to a gene. CDR3 sequence reads: CASSIQGTNTEAFF. Written as DNA, the CDR3 is TGTGCCAGCAGTATACAGGGGACGAACACTGAAGCTTTCTTT. Together with reference TRBV2 and TRBJ1-1, the CDR3 gives the full variable domain: EPEVTQTPSHQVTQMGQEVILRCVPISNHLYFYWYRQILGQKVEFLVSFYNNEISEKSEIFDDQFSVERPDGSNFTLKIRSTKLEDSAMYFCASSIQGTNTEAFFGQGTRLTVV.

V usage is TRBV27 and J usage is TRBJ2-2; TRBD1 might be the D (5 bases). V was pared by 6 bases and J by 4 bases, with 12 bases between. The germline gives CDR1 MNHEY, CDR2 SMNVEV (reference sequence). CDR3 length: 14 amino acids. In DNA, the CDR3 is TGTGCCAGCAGGAGACTCCAGGGCACCGGGGAGCTGTTTTTT. Its translation: CASRRLQGTGELFF.

The chain is built from TRBV9 and TRBJ1-1; maybe TRBD1 (5 bases). With 3 bases removed from V and 5 bases from J, the gap between germline ends came to 11 bases. Per germline, CDR1 SGDLS and CDR2 YYNGEE. CDR3 size: 13 residues. CDR3 residues: CASSAGPRTEAFF. The CDR3 DNA is TGTGCCAGCAGCGCAGGGCCGAGGACTGAAGCTTTCTTT.

This clone was seen more than once but under ten times. The V and J genes are TRBV19 and TRBJ1-5, with TRBD1 matching over 7 bases. V lost 5 bases and J lost 0; bases outside the gene matches: 10. The CDR3 is 17 residues long. Germline V CDR1 and CDR2: LNHDA, SQIVND (reference sequence). CDR3 in DNA: TGTGCCAGTAGTCCCTCCCCAGGGGGTTATAGCAATCAGCCCCAGCATTTT. Translated: CASSPSPGGYSNQPQHF. The entire variable domain, with the rest obtained from reference TRBV19 and TRBJ1-5, is as follows: DGGITQSPKYLFRKEGQNVTLSCEQNLNHDAMYWYRQDPGQGLRLIYYSQIVNDFQKGDIAEGYSVSREKKESFPLTVTSAQKNPTAFYLCASSPSPGGYSNQPQHFGDGTRLSIL.

The V call is TRBV18, the J call TRBJ1-1; D is possibly TRBD1 (6 bases). Germline CDR1 KGHSH, CDR2 LQKENI. V was trimmed by 9 bases and J by 4 bases, leaving 18 bases between them. CDR3 length: 14 residues. The CDR3 here is CASHRESVGTEAFF. CDR3 bases: TGTGCCAGTCACAGGGAGAGCGTCGGCACTGAAGCTTTCTTT.

This sequence joins TRBV15 and TRBJ2-5; TRBD1 might be the D (6 bases). This CDR3 is built from 15 residues. Germline V lookup: CDR1 LNHNV, CDR2 YYDKDF (reference sequence). Trimming removed 0 bases from V and 0 bases from J, with 8 bases in between. This CDR3 is CATSRDRGYQETQYF. CDR3 bases: TGTGCCACCAGCAGAGATAGGGGGTACCAAGAGACCCAGTACTTC.

The chain carries TRBV7-9 and TRBJ1-5, with TRBD1 as a possible D gene (6 bases). Trimming took off 6 bases at V and 1 base at J, with 7 bases between the two ends. There are 13 residues in the CDR3. Germline values: CDR1 SEHNR, CDR2 FQNEAQ (reference sequence). CDR3 loop: CASRGQSNQPQHF. The CDR3 DNA reads TGTGCCAGCAGAGGACAGAGCAATCAGCCCCAGCATTTT.

The rearrangement links TRBV15 to TRBJ2-7, with 9 bases lining up with TRBD1. CDR1 is LNHNV and CDR2 is YYDKDF in the germline V gene (reference sequence). This CDR3 comprises 14 residues. The junction had 11 bases not matched to a gene; V was cut back by 10 bases and J by 4 bases. CDR3 coding DNA: TGTGCCATTCGACCGGGACAGGGTCCTTACGAGCAGTACTTC. This encodes CAIRPGQGPYEQYF.

The chain joins TRBV6-5 to TRBJ1-3; tentative D call: TRBD1 (5 bases). The CDR3 is 14 amino acids. Germline loops: CDR1 MNHEY, CDR2 SVGAGI. Trimming removed 4 bases from V and 0 bases from J, with 7 bases in between. CDR3 DNA: TGTGCCAGCAGTTCAGGGATCTCTGGAAACACCATATATTTT. As protein: CASSSGISGNTIYF.